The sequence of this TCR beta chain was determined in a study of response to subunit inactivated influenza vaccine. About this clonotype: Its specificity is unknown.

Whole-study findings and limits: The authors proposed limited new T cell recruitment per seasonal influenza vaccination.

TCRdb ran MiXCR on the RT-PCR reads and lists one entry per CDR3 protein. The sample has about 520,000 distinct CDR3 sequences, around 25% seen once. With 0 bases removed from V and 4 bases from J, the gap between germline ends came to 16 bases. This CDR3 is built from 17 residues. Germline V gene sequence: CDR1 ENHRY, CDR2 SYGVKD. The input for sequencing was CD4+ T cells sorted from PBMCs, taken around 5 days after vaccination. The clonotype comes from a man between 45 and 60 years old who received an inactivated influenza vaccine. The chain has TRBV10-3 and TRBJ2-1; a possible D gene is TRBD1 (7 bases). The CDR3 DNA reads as TGTGCCATCAGTGAGTCGACAGGGAGGTTACTATACAATGAGCAGTTCTTC. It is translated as CAISESTGRLLYNEQFF.